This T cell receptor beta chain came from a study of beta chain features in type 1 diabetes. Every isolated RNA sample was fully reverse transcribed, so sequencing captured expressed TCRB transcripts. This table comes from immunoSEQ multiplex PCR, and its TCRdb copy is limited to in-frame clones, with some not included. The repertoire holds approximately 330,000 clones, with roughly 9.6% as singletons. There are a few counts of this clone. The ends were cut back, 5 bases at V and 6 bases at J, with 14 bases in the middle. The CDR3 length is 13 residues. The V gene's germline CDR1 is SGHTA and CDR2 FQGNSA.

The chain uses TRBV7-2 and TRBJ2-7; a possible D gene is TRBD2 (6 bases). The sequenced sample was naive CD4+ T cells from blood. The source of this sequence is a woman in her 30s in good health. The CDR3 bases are TGTGCCAGCAGCAACCGGGACTCGGCCGAGCAGTACTTC. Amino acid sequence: CASSNRDSAEQYF.